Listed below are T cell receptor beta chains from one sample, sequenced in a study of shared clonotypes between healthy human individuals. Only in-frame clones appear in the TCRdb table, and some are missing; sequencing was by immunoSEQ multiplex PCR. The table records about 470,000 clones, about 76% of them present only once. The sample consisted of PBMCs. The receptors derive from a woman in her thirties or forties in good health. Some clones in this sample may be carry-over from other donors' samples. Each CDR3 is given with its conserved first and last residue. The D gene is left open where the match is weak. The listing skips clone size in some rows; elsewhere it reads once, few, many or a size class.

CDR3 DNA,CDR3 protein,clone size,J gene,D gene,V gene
TGTGCCAGCAAGATAGTAAACACTGAAGCTTTCTTT,CASKIVNTEAFF,.,TRBJ1-1,.,TRBV6-1
TGTGCCAGCAGTGAGGGAGCGGGAGTAATGGATACGCAGTATTTT,CASSEGAGVMDTQYF,.,TRBJ2-3,TRBD2,TRBV6-1
TGCAGCGTTGAAGATCTAGGACTTGAGCAGTTCTTC,CSVEDLGLEQFF,.,TRBJ2-1,.,TRBV29-1
TGTGCCAGCAGTTTACGAGCCAAAAACATTCAGTACTTC,CASSLRAKNIQYF,.,TRBJ2-4,.,TRBV6-5
TGTGCCATCAGGAACTCACAGGCGAAGAACACTGAAGCTTTCTTT,CAIRNSQAKNTEAFF,.,TRBJ1-1,.,TRBV10-3
TGTGCCATCAGTGAGACAGGTTTGGCCAAAAACATTCAGTACTTC,CAISETGLAKNIQYF,.,TRBJ2-4,.,TRBV10-3
TGTGCCAGCAGCCAAGAGAGGGTTGGAAACACCATATATTTT,CASSQERVGNTIYF,.,TRBJ1-3,.,TRBV14
TGTGCCAGTAGAAACCGGGTCTCCTACGAGCAGTACTTC,CASRNRVSYEQYF,.,TRBJ2-7,.,TRBV19
TGTGCCAGCAGCTTACAGTCAGGGACTATCCTCACCGGGGAGCTGTTTTTT,CASSLQSGTILTGELFF,.,TRBJ2-2,TRBD2,TRBV7-2
TGCGCCAGCAGCTTGGAGGGGGCGCGGGGGCAGCCCCAGCATTTT,CASSLEGARGQPQHF,many,TRBJ1-5,TRBD1,TRBV5-1
TGTGCCAGCAGCCAGCAGACAGGGCCCGACCCATTATTAAATCAGCCCCAGCATTTT,CASSQQTGPDPLLNQPQHF,.,TRBJ1-5,TRBD1,TRBV14
TGTGCCAGCAGTCTCGGGACATCGCACTCCTACGAGCAGTACTTC,CASSLGTSHSYEQYF,.,TRBJ2-7,.,TRBV6-5
TGTGCCAGCAGCTTAGTACTAGCGGGAGAGTACGAGCAGTACTTC,CASSLVLAGEYEQYF,.,TRBJ2-7,TRBD2,TRBV7-8
TGTGCCAGCAGTTTTGCCGAGGCTTCGCACTTC,CASSFAEASHF,.,TRBJ2-7,.,TRBV28
TGTGCCAGCAGCCGATCGCGGGGTGGCTATGGCTACACCTTC,CASSRSRGGYGYTF,.,TRBJ1-2,.,TRBV7-8
TGTGCCAGCAGCTTGCAACAGGGGTCCTACGAGCAGTACTTC,CASSLQQGSYEQYF,.,TRBJ2-7,TRBD1,TRBV5-5
TGTGCCAGCAGTTCCCGGGCTCCGAATCAGCCCCAGCATTTT,CASSSRAPNQPQHF,.,TRBJ1-5,.,TRBV6-5
TGTGCCAGCTCACCAGGGGGGACGGCGGTTCGGGGCTACACCTTC,CASSPGGTAVRGYTF,.,TRBJ1-2,.,TRBV18
TGTGCCAGCAGTGAAGGGTGGAGTCAGCCCCAGCATTTT,CASSEGWSQPQHF,.,TRBJ1-5,.,TRBV6-1
TGCGCCAGCAGTTGTTACTGGATCGCACAAAGTCGGGCCAACGTCCTGACTTTC,CASSCYWIAQSRANVLTF,.,TRBJ2-6,.,TRBV10-1
TGTGCCAGCAGTGGGCCGGGACTAGCATACAATGAGCAGTTCTTC,CASSGPGLAYNEQFF,.,TRBJ2-1,TRBD2,TRBV6-1
TGTGCCTGGAGTGTAGGTCAGGGAGGTTCGGATACGCAGTATTTT,CAWSVGQGGSDTQYF,.,TRBJ2-3,.,TRBV30
TGCGCCAGCAGCTTGGCCACCTCTTATGGCTACACCTTC,CASSLATSYGYTF,.,TRBJ1-2,.,TRBV5-1
TGTGCTAGCAGCCCCCTTCCGGGACTCTCGAGCTCCTACGAGCAGTACTTC,CASSPLPGLSSSYEQYF,.,TRBJ2-7,.,TRBV7-7
TGTGCCACCGGGCGGGGTAATGAAAAACTGTTTTTT,CATGRGNEKLFF,.,TRBJ1-4,.,TRBV28
TGCGCCAGCAGCTTGCAGACAGTGAACACTGAAGCTTTCTTT,CASSLQTVNTEAFF,few,TRBJ1-1,.,TRBV5-1
TGCAGCGTTGAAGGGCAGGGCCCCTCCAATGAGCAGTTCTTC,CSVEGQGPSNEQFF,.,TRBJ2-1,.,TRBV29-1
TGTGCCAGCAGCGAGGGCGGCTATGGCTACACCTTC,CASSEGGYGYTF,.,TRBJ1-2,.,TRBV2
TGTGCCAGCAGCCCCTACGGACTAGCAGATACGCAGTATTTT,CASSPYGLADTQYF,.,TRBJ2-3,TRBD2,TRBV7-3
TGTGCCAGCAGTGCGAGGGTTAAGGACACTGAAGCTTTCTTT,CASSARVKDTEAFF,.,TRBJ1-1,.,TRBV2
TGTGCCAGCAGCTTCGTACCCTACGAGCAGTACTTC,CASSFVPYEQYF,.,TRBJ2-7,.,TRBV7-9
TGTGCCACCACAAAAGCGGGAGGGGGCGAGCAGTACTTC,CATTKAGGGEQYF,.,TRBJ2-7,TRBD2,TRBV10-3
TGTGCCAGCAGAGTAGCGGGAGGGCAGGGGGGGTTCTTC,CASRVAGGQGGFF,many,TRBJ2-1,TRBD2,TRBV2
TGTGCCAGCAGCTTTGGGGACAGGGACTACGAGCAGTACTTC,CASSFGDRDYEQYF,.,TRBJ2-7,TRBD1,TRBV5-4
TGTGCCAGCAGTGAAACTCGGGACGGGGACTACGAGCAGTACTTC,CASSETRDGDYEQYF,.,TRBJ2-7,.,TRBV6-1
TGCGCCAGCAGCTCCAGGGACTCCTACGAGCAGTACTTC,CASSSRDSYEQYF,.,TRBJ2-7,.,TRBV4-1
TGTGCCAGCAGTTCGGGACTAGCGGGAGAGACCCAGTACTTC,CASSSGLAGETQYF,.,TRBJ2-5,TRBD2,TRBV5-6
TGTGCCAGCAGTCCCATGCAGGGGTCCAATCAGCCCCAGCATTTT,CASSPMQGSNQPQHF,.,TRBJ1-5,.,TRBV2
TGTGCCAGCAGTTTACCGCAGGGTGAGGAGACCCAGTACTTC,CASSLPQGEETQYF,once,TRBJ2-5,.,TRBV28
TGTGCCAGCAGCTTTGACAGGAATGAGCAGTTCTTC,CASSFDRNEQFF,.,TRBJ2-1,.,TRBV7-9
TGTGCCAGCAGTTACGGACCGGGAGGGTTCACCGGGGAGCTGTTTTTT,CASSYGPGGFTGELFF,.,TRBJ2-2,TRBD2,TRBV6-5
TGTGCCAGCAGCTTAGTCGGTCGGGGGTCCTACGAGCAGTACTTC,CASSLVGRGSYEQYF,.,TRBJ2-7,.,TRBV7-8
TGTGCCAGCAGTTTGGGCCTAGCGGGCTTCTCCGGGGAGACCCAGTACTTC,CASSLGLAGFSGETQYF,.,TRBJ2-5,TRBD2,TRBV5-4
TGTGCCAGTACAGGGACAGTCAAAAAGAACTACGAGCAGTACTTC,CASTGTVKKNYEQYF,.,TRBJ2-7,TRBD1,TRBV19
TGTGCCTGGAGTGCGGGACAGTCGGATCAGCCCCAGCATTTT,CAWSAGQSDQPQHF,few,TRBJ1-5,TRBD1,TRBV30
TGTGCCAGCAGTCTTGAATACAATGAGCAGTTCTTC,CASSLEYNEQFF,.,TRBJ2-1,.,TRBV6-6
TGCGCCAGCAGCCCCTCGACTAGCGGCACAGGAGGGGCCAAAAACATTCAGTACTTC,CASSPSTSGTGGAKNIQYF,many,TRBJ2-4,TRBD2,TRBV5-1
TGTGCCAGCAGCTTAGTGCCAGGGGGTCTCGAGCAGTACTTC,CASSLVPGGLEQYF,.,TRBJ2-7,TRBD1,TRBV11-2
TGTGCCAGTGGAGGGGTTGCTGGCACAGATACGCAGTATTTT,CASGGVAGTDTQYF,many,TRBJ2-3,.,TRBV7-8
TGTGCCACCTACTATGGCTACACCTTC,CATYYGYTF,.,TRBJ1-2,.,TRBV6-1
TGTGCCAGCGGTCGGTTGGCAGGGGAAGACGGGGAGCTGTTTTTT,CASGRLAGEDGELFF,.,TRBJ2-2,.,TRBV28
TGTGCCAGCAGCCTTCAACTAGCGGGGCCAAGCACCGGGGAGCTGTTTTTT,CASSLQLAGPSTGELFF,.,TRBJ2-2,TRBD2,TRBV13
TGTGCCAGCAGTGATTCGGGGCTAGCGGGGAAGAACTACAATGAGCAGTTCTTC,CASSDSGLAGKNYNEQFF,.,TRBJ2-1,TRBD2,TRBV28